The subject of this entry is one T cell receptor beta chain. The protocol was immunoSEQ multiplex PCR, while the TCRdb copy is restricted to in-frame clones and leaves out a portion. The data hold approximately 2,000,000 clones, with approximately 92% observed a single time. These data are taken from a study of shared clonotypes between healthy human individuals. V was cut by 8 bases and J by 4 bases, with 17 bases left in between. CDR1 and CDR2 from the germline V gene are MDHEN and SYDVKM. This CDR3 spans 14 amino acids. CD45RO negativity and positive selection for CCR7 defined naive CD8 cells, a population that excluded terminally differentiated effector memory CD45RA+ cells.

Material: naive CD8+ T cells from PBMCs. This chain joins TRBV28 and TRBJ1-2; a possible D gene is TRBD1 (6 bases). The TCR comes from a young man in good health. Some clones in this sample may be carry-over from other donors' samples. For the CDR3, the DNA is TGTGCCAGCTATCCGCAGGGGCTGGGCTATGGCTACACCTTC. This gives the protein CASYPQGLGYGYTF.